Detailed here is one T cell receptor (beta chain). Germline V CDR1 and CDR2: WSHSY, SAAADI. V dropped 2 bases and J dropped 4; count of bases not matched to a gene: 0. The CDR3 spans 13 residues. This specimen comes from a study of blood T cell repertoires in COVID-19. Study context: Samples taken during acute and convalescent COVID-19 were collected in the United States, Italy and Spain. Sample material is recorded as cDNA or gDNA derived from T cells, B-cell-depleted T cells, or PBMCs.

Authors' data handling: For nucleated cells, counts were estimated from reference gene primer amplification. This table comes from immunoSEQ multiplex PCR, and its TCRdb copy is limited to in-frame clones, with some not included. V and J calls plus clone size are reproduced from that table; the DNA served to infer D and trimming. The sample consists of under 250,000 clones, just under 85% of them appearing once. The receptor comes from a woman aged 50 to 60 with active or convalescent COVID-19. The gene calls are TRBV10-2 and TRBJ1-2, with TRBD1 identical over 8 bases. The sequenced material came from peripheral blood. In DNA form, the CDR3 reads TGCGCCAGCAGTGAGCAGGGGGCCTATGGCTACACCTTC. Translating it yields CASSEQGAYGYTF.